Below are 19 T cell receptor beta chains sequenced from a single sample in a study of read filtering for tumor transcriptome and immune sequencing. From around 0.4 ug of RNA, a library with molecular barcoded alpha/delta and beta/gamma adaptors was made. MiXCR, run by TCRdb on the reads, gives a single entry per CDR3 protein. The sample has some 50,000 distinct CDR3 sequences; 15% to 20% are singletons. Sample: a population of CD138-negative cells sorted from bone marrow. These receptors all stem from a donor aged 40 or over with multiple myeloma.

This clonotype was counted many times. The chain employs TRBV7-9 and TRBJ2-3; D may be TRBD2 (5 bases). Trimming removed 0 bases from V and 7 bases from J, with 20 bases in between. The CDR3 has 17 residues. Germline V gene lookup returns CDR1 SEHNR and CDR2 FQNEAQ (reference sequence). The CDR3 DNA is TGTGCCAGCAGCTTAGCGCATATGGCGGTCGGAGGAAATACGCAGTATTTT. Translation: CASSLAHMAVGGNTQYF.

This clonotype was counted at least ten times. The chain couples TRBV27 to TRBJ2-1; 7 bases are a match to TRBD1. Losses at the gene ends were 3 bases for V and 7 bases for J; bases not matched to a gene: 6. This CDR3 contains 14 residues. The germline CDR1 and CDR2 sequences are MNHEY and SMNVEV (reference sequence). CDR3 DNA sequence: TGTGCCAGCAGTTTTTACGGACAGGTGAATGAGCAGTTCTTC. Protein product: CASSFYGQVNEQFF.

In this sample, this clonotype turned up many times. This rearrangement joins TRBV12-3 or TRBV12-4 to TRBJ2-7; a weak D match, TRBD1 (6 bases). V was trimmed by 5 bases and J by 4 bases, leaving 15 bases between them. The CDR3 runs to 14 residues. CDR3 in DNA: TGTGCCAGCAGTCCGGCGGACAGTTTATACGAGCAGTACTTC. It codes for CASSPADSLYEQYF.

This clonotype has a count of ten or more. The chain recombines TRBV4-1 with TRBJ1-5, with D possibly being TRBD1 (5 bases). V was shortened by 0 bases and J by 5 bases, with 5 bases between the two germline ends. Germline V gives CDR1 MGHRA, CDR2 YSYEKL. This CDR3 region has 13 residues. The chain's CDR3 is CASSQDRDQPQHF. The DNA of the CDR3 is TGCGCCAGCAGCCAAGACAGGGATCAGCCCCAGCATTTT.

The V call is TRBV12-3 or TRBV12-4, the J call TRBJ2-1, with 12 bases that match TRBD2. The CDR3 is 15 amino acids. V shed 2 bases and J 10 bases; nucleotides not matched to a gene: 6. The CDR3 coding sequence is TGTGCCAGCAGTTTACTAGCGGGGGGGTTGGGAGAGCAGTTCTTC. This sequence encodes CASSLLAGGLGEQFF.

Concerning this clonotype: This may be a read error, as it is one base from a much larger clone. The chain couples TRBV6-6 to TRBJ2-3, with D unclear. Germline CDR1 and CDR2: MNHNY and SVGAGI (reference sequence). Trimming shortened V by 2 bases and J by 6 bases, and 6 bases separated the two germline ends. This CDR3 has 12 amino acids. CDR3 amino acids: CASSYPSDTQYF. CDR3 DNA: TGTGCCAGCAGTTACCCATCGGATACGCAGTATTTT.

This clonotype was found many times. V usage is TRBV7-3 and J usage is TRBJ2-2, with unresolved D. Germline V CDR1 and CDR2: SGHTA, FQGTGA. The CDR3 length is 15 residues. Trimming cost V 1 base and J 8 bases, with 14 bases left between them. The CDR3: CASSLRPGADGELFF. The CDR3 DNA sequence: TGTGCCAGCAGCTTAAGACCCGGTGCCGATGGGGAGCTGTTTTTT.

This clonotype was picked up many times. This chain uses TRBV25-1 with TRBJ1-4; D is unclear. Germline V gives CDR1 MGHDK, CDR2 SYGVNS. This CDR3 contains 13 residues. The ends were cut back, 1 base at V and 8 bases at J, with 8 bases in the middle. The CDR3 loop is CASSEWREEKLFF. In DNA, the CDR3 is TGTGCCAGCAGTGAATGGAGGGAAGAAAAACTGTTTTTT.

Ten or more counts support this clonotype. This chain links TRBV13 with TRBJ2-1; TRBD2 matches 14 bases. Germline V CDR1 and CDR2: PRHDT, FYEKMQ (reference sequence). Germline trimming cut 5 bases from V and 7 bases from J; bases unmatched to any gene: 7. The CDR3 contains 16 residues. The CDR3 DNA reads TGTGCCAGCAGCCCAAAGGGACTAGCGGGAGCGAATGAGCAGTTCTTC. Protein product: CASSPKGLAGANEQFF.

This clonotype was detected ten times or more. The chain recombines TRBV20-1 with TRBJ2-7; D unclear. There are 12 residues in the CDR3. Trimming pared 3 bases from V and 5 bases from J, leaving 11 bases between. Germline V CDR1 and CDR2: DFQATT, SNEGSKA (reference sequence). CDR3 sequence (DNA): TGCAGTGCTAGCTTCACCCAGCACGAGCAGTACTTC. Its translation is CSASFTQHEQYF.

This clonotype was detected many times. This sequence joins TRBV7-2 and TRBJ2-3; no firm D call. This CDR3 has 14 residues. The germline V gene has CDR1 SGHTA and CDR2 FQGNSA. V lost 6 bases to trimming and J lost 1 base, with 11 bases between them. Here the CDR3 DNA reads TGTGCCAGCAGGACCATGACCGGCACAGATACGCAGTATTTT. Translating it yields CASRTMTGTDTQYF.

This clonotype was counted ten times or more. The chain joins TRBV3-1 to TRBJ2-7; D not resolved. CDR3 length: 16 amino acids. Trimming took 4 bases from V and 1 from J, leaving 17 bases between them. Germline values: CDR1 LGHDT, CDR2 YNNKEL (reference sequence). Here the CDR3 reads CASSPQWLRNSYEQYF. CDR3 nucleotides: TGTGCCAGCAGCCCCCAGTGGCTCCGAAATTCCTACGAGCAGTACTTC.

This clonotype was observed at least ten times. The genes are TRBV21-1 and TRBJ2-7; the table assigns TRBD2, which was not confirmed against the DNA. TRBV21-1 is labeled a pseudogene. CDR3 size: 17 residues. The CDR3 sequence: CASSRPQGLRASYEQYF. The CDR3 DNA follows: TGTGCCAGCAGCAGACCGCAGGGTTTGAGGGCCTCCTACGAGCAGTACTTC.

In this sample, this clonotype turned up many times. This rearrangement joins TRBV5-6 to TRBJ1-4; D not resolved. The CDR3 runs 13 residues. Germline CDR1 is SGHDT and CDR2 is YYEEEE. With 4 bases removed from V and 6 bases from J, the gap between germline ends came to 10 bases. The CDR3, as DNA: TGTGCCAGCAGCCCTGTCGGTGATGAAAAACTGTTTTTT. It translates to CASSPVGDEKLFF. The variable domain in full, completed from reference TRBV5-6 and TRBJ1-4, reads DAGVTQSPTHLIKTRGQQVTLRCSPKSGHDTVSWYQQALGQGPQFIFQYYEEEERQRGNFPDRFSGHQFPNYSSELNVNALLLGDSALYLCASSPVGDEKLFFGSGTQLSVL.

Comment on this clonotype: Compared with germline, one end of the junction differs, possibly owing to a read error. This chain links TRBV18 with TRBJ2-7, with D unresolved. Germline CDR1 KGHSH, CDR2 LQKENI. CDR3 length: 14 residues. As DNA, the CDR3 is TGTGTCAGCTCACCCGGGCAGGACGCCTACGCGCAGTACTTC. Translated: CVSSPGQDAYAQYF.

This clonotype was seen repeatedly, ten times or more. V is TRBV27 and J is TRBJ2-1, with 10 positions matching TRBD2. V lost 4 bases and J lost 2; bases outside the gene matches: 8. From germline, CDR1 is MNHEY and CDR2 SMNVEV (reference sequence). CDR3 length: 17 residues. The CDR3: CASSSTTSGFTYNEQFF. For the CDR3, the DNA is TGTGCCAGCAGTTCCACGACTAGCGGGTTTACCTACAATGAGCAGTTCTTC.

J is TRBJ2-7 and V is TRBV28; 11 nucleotides match TRBD2. The germline gives CDR1 MDHEN, CDR2 SYDVKM. V was clipped by 2 bases and J by 2 bases; unmatched bases: 8. This CDR3 has 17 residues. The CDR3 reads CASSLGLAGGLPYEQYF. In DNA, the CDR3 is TGTGCCAGCAGTTTAGGGCTAGCGGGAGGCTTGCCCTACGAGCAGTACTTC.

Of note for this clonotype: A far larger clone differs by one base, so this is likely a read error. Here the CDR3 DNA reads TGTGCCAGCGATCAGGGGGCGGACACCGGGGAGCTGTTTTTT. This codes for CASDQGADTGELFF. The chain links TRBV7-6 to TRBJ2-2, with 8 bases lining up with TRBD1. V trimming: 8 bases; J trimming: 3 bases; junction bases outside the gene matches: 5. The CDR3 length is 14 residues. Germline CDR1 reads SGHVS; CDR2 reads FNYEAQ.

This clonotype was seen many times. The genes are TRBV14 and TRBJ2-1, with D uncertain. This CDR3 spans 16 amino acids. V gave up 1 base and J gave up 6 bases, with 16 bases separating them. The germline V gene has CDR1 SGHDN and CDR2 FVKESK. CDR3 DNA: TGTGCCAGCAGCCAAGTAGGCGGTTTCCGGAGCAATGAGCAGTTCTTC. Encoded protein: CASSQVGGFRSNEQFF.